A single sample is the source of the 31 T cell receptor beta chains below, sequenced in a study of T cells after yellow fever vaccination. TCRdb fed the 5' RACE reads into MiXCR, producing one record per CDR3 protein. The sample shows some 350,000 distinct CDR3 sequences, roughly 9.4% of them seen only once. The sample in question was PBMCs, obtained on the day of the first yellow fever vaccination. The receptor set was obtained from a man aged 18-30 years who received the YFV17D yellow fever vaccine.

This clonotype was detected only a few times. The chain carries TRBV7-2 and TRBJ1-5; perhaps TRBD1 as D (6 bases). CDR1 and CDR2 from the germline V gene are SGHTA and FQGNSA. V dropped 5 bases and J dropped 0 bases, with 8 bases sitting between them. The CDR3 is made up of 14 amino acids. The CDR3 loop reads CASSDRISNQPQHF. The DNA for the CDR3 is TGTGCCAGCAGCGACAGGATTAGCAATCAGCCCCAGCATTTT.

The chain carries TRBV12-3 or TRBV12-4 and TRBJ2-1; 12 nucleotides line up with TRBD1. The CDR3 loop spans 16 amino acids. Trimming took 4 bases from V and 7 from J; bases not matched to a gene: 8. CDR3: CASSSGTGGAMNEQFF. Written as DNA, the CDR3 is TGTGCCAGCAGTTCAGGGACAGGGGGCGCGATGAATGAGCAGTTCTTC.

CDR3 in DNA: TGTGCCAGCAGCTTAGTCGGGGGGCACCTCCGCGAGACCCAGTACTTC. It yields the protein CASSLVGGHLRETQYF. The V gene is TRBV7-2, the J gene TRBJ2-5; weak D call: TRBD2 (7 bases). The CDR3 is made up of 16 amino acids. Trimming stripped 1 base from V and 5 bases from J, with 17 bases between. Looked up from germline, CDR1 is SGHTA and CDR2 is FQGNSA. The full variable domain, completed using reference TRBV7-2 and TRBJ2-5, is GAGVSQSPSNKVTEKGKDVELRCDPISGHTALYWYRQSLGQGLEFLIYFQGNSAPDKSGLPSDRFSAERTGGSVSTLTIQRTQQEDSAVYLCASSLVGGHLRETQYFGPGTRLLVL.

This clonotype was recorded a few times. The chain recombines TRBV19 with TRBJ1-6; D uncertain. Germline V gene lookup returns CDR1 LNHDA and CDR2 SQIVND (reference sequence). The V gene lost 5 bases and the J gene lost 0 bases, with 11 bases spanning the gap. The CDR3 has 16 residues. Here the CDR3 reads CASSDGRSSYNSPLHF. CDR3 DNA sequence: TGTGCCAGTAGTGATGGCCGCAGCTCCTATAATTCACCCCTCCACTTT.

This clonotype was picked up a small number of times. This chain links TRBV28 with TRBJ1-1, with D perhaps TRBD1 (6 bases). V was pared by 6 bases and J by 7 bases, with 18 bases between. The CDR3 totals 14 residues. Germline CDR1 and CDR2: MDHEN and SYDVKM. CDR3 bases: TGTGCCAGCAGCCAAGGACAGTATCTGGATGAAGCTTTCTTT. Protein product: CASSQGQYLDEAFF.

The rearrangement joins TRBV5-1 to TRBJ2-4; D call uncertain. The CDR3 loop spans 13 amino acids. V lost 0 bases, J lost 5 bases, and 6 bases lay in between. Germline lookup yields CDR1 SGHRS and CDR2 YFSETQ. The CDR3 DNA sequence: TGCGCCAGCAGCTTGGCGGATGAAAACATTCAGTACTTC. Amino acids: CASSLADENIQYF.

This clonotype was seen repeatedly, ten times or more. The J gene is TRBJ1-6, the V gene TRBV27; D is undetermined. The CDR3 is made up of 13 amino acids. Germline CDR1 and CDR2: MNHEY and SMNVEV (reference sequence). The germline V and J ends were trimmed by 5 bases and 7 bases, with 9 bases remaining between them. CDR3 DNA: TGTGCCAGCAGTCCGATCCCAAATTCACCCCTCCACTTT. As protein: CASSPIPNSPLHF.

The gene calls are TRBV3-1 and TRBJ2-7; D might be TRBD1 (5 bases). This CDR3 comprises 17 residues. Germline CDR1 LGHDT, CDR2 YNNKEL (reference sequence). V lost 0 bases and J 0 bases, leaving 15 bases between the germline ends. The CDR3 is CASSQDLSPGYSYEQYF. For the CDR3, the DNA is TGTGCCAGCAGCCAAGATCTTTCCCCAGGGTACTCCTACGAGCAGTACTTC.

This clonotype was detected ten times or more. The chain links TRBV20-1 to TRBJ2-3; D unclear. CDR1 is DFQATT and CDR2 is SNEGSKA in the germline V gene (reference sequence). Trimming pared 8 bases from V and 2 bases from J, leaving 8 bases between. The CDR3 loop spans 11 amino acids. CDR3 in amino acids: CSRLSTDTQYF. For the CDR3, the DNA is TGCAGTCGCCTATCCACAGATACGCAGTATTTT.

This clonotype showed up just a few times. The chain uses TRBV6-1 and TRBJ1-5; D remains ambiguous. CDR3 length: 14 residues. CDR1 is MNHNS and CDR2 is SASEGT in the germline V gene. V lost 6 bases and J lost 6, with 15 bases in between. The CDR3 sequence: CASRRPGKGQPQHF. CDR3 in DNA: TGTGCCAGCAGAAGACCGGGGAAGGGTCAGCCCCAGCATTTT.

This CDR3 reads CASSEFRQPQHF. The CDR3 DNA is TGTGCCAGCAGTGAATTTCGGCAGCCCCAGCATTTT. This rearrangement joins TRBV2 to TRBJ1-5; no definite D call. Germline CDR1 reads SNHLY; CDR2 reads FYNNEI. This CDR3 has 12 amino acids. V lost 2 bases, J lost 7 bases, and 6 bases lay in between. The full variable domain, rest sourced from reference TRBV2 and TRBJ1-5, is EPEVTQTPSHQVTQMGQEVILRCVPISNHLYFYWYRQILGQKVEFLVSFYNNEISEKSEIFDDQFSVERPDGSNFTLKIRSTKLEDSAMYFCASSEFRQPQHFGDGTRLSIL.

The chain combines TRBV6-2 or TRBV6-3 with TRBJ2-2; D not certain. CDR3 length: 15 amino acids. V was shortened by 7 bases and J by 1 base, with 13 bases between the two germline ends. Germline CDR1 reads MNHEY; CDR2 reads SVGEGT. The CDR3 is CASTPPRRNTGELFF. The CDR3 DNA reads TGTGCCAGCACCCCCCCCCGGAGGAACACCGGGGAGCTGTTTTTT.

The table lists this clonotype with many counts. V gene TRBV7-2 combines with J gene TRBJ2-1; D perhaps matches TRBD1 (5 bases). V dropped 1 base and J dropped 0 bases, with 13 bases sitting between them. The CDR3 is 17 amino acids. Looked up from germline, CDR1 is SGHTA and CDR2 is FQGNSA. The CDR3 here is CASSLGPRAFSYNEQFF. The DNA of the CDR3 is TGTGCCAGCAGCTTAGGACCCAGGGCCTTCTCCTACAATGAGCAGTTCTTC.

The sample holds a few counts of this clonotype. The V gene is TRBV7-8, the J gene TRBJ2-7; possible D gene TRBD2, 5 bases. The CDR3 runs 14 residues. With 5 bases removed from V and 0 bases from J, the gap between germline ends came to 11 bases. CDR1 is SGHVS and CDR2 is FQNEAQ in the germline V gene. The CDR3 region is CASSPIRGSYEQYV. For the CDR3, the DNA is TGTGCCAGCAGCCCGATCCGGGGCTCCTACGAGCAGTACGTC.

This clonotype came up a few times. J is TRBJ1-1 and V is TRBV30; 8 bases are a match to TRBD1. This CDR3 is built from 12 residues. Trimming removed 7 bases from V and 4 bases from J; junction bases left unmatched: 5. Per germline, CDR1 GTSNPN and CDR2 SVGIG (reference sequence). The CDR3 here is CALDRAATEAFF. The CDR3 coding sequence is TGTGCCTTGGACAGGGCTGCCACTGAAGCTTTCTTT.

This clonotype was counted at least ten times. The rearrangement uses TRBV6-2 or TRBV6-3 and TRBJ2-3; TRBD2 is a possible D gene (6 bases). V lost 4 bases to trimming and J lost 6 bases, with 8 bases between them. Germline V gene lookup returns CDR1 MNHEY and CDR2 SVGEGT. The CDR3 is 12 amino acids. In nucleotides, the CDR3 is TGTGCCAGCAGTTTCACTAGCGATACGCAGTATTTT. This sequence encodes CASSFTSDTQYF.

This clonotype was observed many times. The rearrangement links TRBV12-3 or TRBV12-4 to TRBJ1-5; D is undetermined. This CDR3 region has 14 residues. Trimming stripped 1 base from V and 7 bases from J, with 11 bases between. The CDR3, as DNA: TGTGCCAGCAGTTTAGGGTGGGTCAGCCAGCCCCAGCATTTT. Translating gives CASSLGWVSQPQHF.

Here the CDR3 DNA reads TGTGCCAGCAGTCCAGACAGTCACCCTGGCGAGCAGTACTTC. Translating gives CASSPDSHPGEQYF. V gene TRBV28 combines with J gene TRBJ2-7; maybe TRBD1 (5 bases). CDR3 length: 14 residues. Germline V lookup: CDR1 MDHEN, CDR2 SYDVKM. V gave up 5 bases and J gave up 6 bases, with 17 bases separating them.

The chain is built from TRBV29-1 and TRBJ2-2, with 10 bases lining up with TRBD1. This CDR3 is 14 amino acids long. The V and J ends lost 8 bases and 3 bases, in that order; junction bases with no gene match: 6. Germline V lookup: CDR1 SQVTM, CDR2 ANQGSEA. The CDR3 DNA follows: TGCAGCATCCGACAGGGGGCGGACACCGGGGAGCTGTTTTTT. Translating gives CSIRQGADTGELFF.

Here the CDR3 DNA reads TGTGCCAGCAGCCCCAGGGGGCTATTCAGTGGCTACACCTTC. This codes for CASSPRGLFSGYTF. The chain recombines TRBV3-1 with TRBJ1-2; 8 bases are a match to TRBD1. Germline-derived CDR1 and CDR2 are LGHDT and YNNKEL (reference sequence). The CDR3 runs to 14 residues. Germline trimming cut 4 bases from V and 7 bases from J; bases unmatched to any gene: 8.

This clonotype was seen more than once but under ten times. The chain couples TRBV7-2 to TRBJ1-5; TRBD1 might be the D (6 bases). V gave up 8 bases and J gave up 2 bases, with 19 bases separating them. The V gene's germline CDR1 is SGHTA and CDR2 FQGNSA. The CDR3 is 16 residues long. CDR3 protein: CASDPGRGLGNQPQHF. The CDR3 bases are TGTGCCAGCGACCCGGGCAGGGGTCTGGGCAATCAGCCCCAGCATTTT.

The sample holds many counts of this clonotype. The gene calls are TRBV5-1 and TRBJ2-1; 8 bases fit TRBD1. The germline CDR1 and CDR2 sequences are SGHRS and YFSETQ. The CDR3 has 17 residues. With 2 bases clipped from V and 4 bases from J, the junction kept 11 bases outside the gene matches. This CDR3 is CASSFEYGRGQYNEQFF. In DNA form, the CDR3 reads TGCGCCAGCAGCTTTGAATATGGCAGGGGGCAGTACAATGAGCAGTTCTTC.

The J gene is TRBJ2-5, the V gene TRBV5-1, with D possibly matching TRBD2 (6 bases). The length of the CDR3 is 16 residues. Germline V gene lookup returns CDR1 SGHRS and CDR2 YFSETQ. V dropped 5 bases and J dropped 2 bases, with 19 bases sitting between them. CDR3 sequence reads: CASSQTVGGNQETQYF. The CDR3 DNA reads TGCGCCAGCAGTCAAACGGTGGGGGGAAATCAAGAGACCCAGTACTTC.

V and J are TRBV12-3 or TRBV12-4 and TRBJ2-3, with D uncertain. The V end was cut by 6 bases, the J end by 0 bases, with 13 bases between. The CDR3 is 15 amino acids. CDR3 in amino acids: CASSHEISSTDTQYF. The CDR3 region has the DNA TGTGCCAGCAGCCATGAAATCTCGAGCACAGATACGCAGTATTTT.

This clonotype turned up a few times. The V call is TRBV20-1, the J call TRBJ2-5, with no clear D. Trimming left V 3 bases short and J 5 bases short, with 13 bases between. Germline CDR1 and CDR2: DFQATT and SNEGSKA (reference sequence). The CDR3 contains 13 residues. The CDR3 nucleotides are TGCAGTGCTAGCTCCCCCCAATCGGAGACCCAGTACTTC. This codes for CSASSPQSETQYF.

This chain links TRBV29-1 with TRBJ2-7; 7 bases line up with TRBD2. The trim removed 4 bases at V and 9 bases at J, leaving 6 bases unmatched. Germline CDR1 is SQVTM and CDR2 is ANQGSEA. This CDR3 comprises 11 residues. The CDR3 coding sequence is TGCAGCGTTGCGATTGGGGGGGGGCAGTACTTC. It codes for CSVAIGGGQYF.

This clonotype appeared a few times. The rearrangement links TRBV7-2 to TRBJ1-5; D is ambiguous. Looked up from germline, CDR1 is SGHTA and CDR2 is FQGNSA. The CDR3 contains 13 residues. V was clipped by 4 bases and J by 4 bases, with 8 bases between them. CDR3 nucleotides: TGTGCCAGCAGCTGGGCAGAGAATCAGCCCCAGCATTTT. Translation gives CASSWAENQPQHF. The variable domain in full, with the rest retrieved from reference TRBV7-2 and TRBJ1-5, is GAGVSQSPSNKVTEKGKDVELRCDPISGHTALYWYRQSLGQGLEFLIYFQGNSAPDKSGLPSDRFSAERTGGSVSTLTIQRTQQEDSAVYLCASSWAENQPQHFGDGTRLSIL.

This chain connects TRBV20-1 to TRBJ1-1; maybe TRBD1 (6 bases). The CDR3 is made up of 14 amino acids. Germline assignment: CDR1 DFQATT and CDR2 SNEGSKA (reference sequence). V was clipped by 6 bases and J by 6 bases, with 20 bases between them. The CDR3 reads CSASGVTWASEAFF. CDR3 coding DNA: TGCAGTGCCTCAGGGGTCACCTGGGCCTCTGAAGCTTTCTTT.

A note on this clonotype: A read error may account for a junction end that differs from germline. This chain joins TRBV4-1 and TRBJ2-5; D call uncertain. The CDR3 is 14 residues long. Germline lookup yields CDR1 MGHRA and CDR2 YSYEKL. In DNA form, the CDR3 reads TGCGCCAGCAGTCCTACACCCGACCAAGAGTCCCAGTACTTC. Amino acids: CASSPTPDQESQYF.

V is TRBV7-9 and J is TRBJ2-5, with a weak D call TRBD2 (6 bases). The ends were cut back, 3 bases at V and 2 bases at J, with 10 bases in the middle. The CDR3 has 14 amino acids. Germline V gene sequence: CDR1 SEHNR, CDR2 FQNEAQ (reference sequence). The CDR3 loop reads CASSLSGLQETQYF. The DNA for the CDR3 is TGTGCCAGCAGCTTGAGCGGGCTACAAGAGACCCAGTACTTC.

This clonotype was observed many times. V and J are TRBV4-1 and TRBJ1-2; a possible D gene is TRBD1 (5 bases). The V end was cut by 0 bases, the J end by 3 bases, with 11 bases between. Germline CDR1 MGHRA, CDR2 YSYEKL. This CDR3 has 15 residues. Here the CDR3 reads CASSQDVDSDYGYTF. In nucleotides, the CDR3 is TGCGCCAGCAGCCAAGATGTCGACAGCGACTATGGCTACACCTTC.